Following are 16 T cell receptor beta chains from one sample sequenced in a study of memory CD4+ T cells and cytomegalovirus serostatus. The sort gate was single viable CD3+CD4+CD8-CD45RO+ cells for memory CD4+ T cells. TCRdb's table, derived via immunoSEQ multiplex PCR, lists solely in-frame clones and lacks some. The profile covers some 52,000 clones, with about four fifths appearing a single time and 2% taken by the ten largest. The specimen sequenced was memory CD4+ T cells from blood. The receptors shown here come from an adult in good health and CMV-seropositive.

The V gene is TRBV2, the J gene TRBJ1-1, with no clear D. Per the germline V gene, CDR1 is SNHLY and CDR2 is FYNNEI. Trimming took off 6 bases at V and 8 bases at J, with 10 bases between the two ends. This CDR3 region has 11 residues. The CDR3 loop reads CASRAAMEAFF. In nucleotides, the CDR3 is TGTGCCAGCAGGGCTGCAATGGAAGCTTTCTTT.

There are a few counts of this clone. The rearrangement links TRBV28 to TRBJ1-3; maybe TRBD1 (6 bases). Germline-derived CDR1 and CDR2 are MDHEN and SYDVKM. The CDR3 is 17 amino acids. The V and J ends lost 4 bases and 0 bases respectively, with 16 bases between them. The CDR3 sequence: CASSSTGTPNSGNTIYF. The DNA of the CDR3 is TGTGCCAGCAGTTCTACCGGGACACCTAACTCTGGAAACACCATATATTTT.

V gene TRBV6-6 combines with J gene TRBJ2-3; D is ambiguous. Trimming left V 8 bases short and J 4 bases short, with 10 bases between. Germline V lookup: CDR1 MNHNY, CDR2 SVGAGI (reference sequence). The CDR3 runs to 12 residues. CDR3 sequence reads: CASGTDSDTQYF. The CDR3 region has the DNA TGTGCCAGCGGTACAGACTCAGATACGCAGTATTTT.

The chain carries TRBV28 and TRBJ2-1; maybe TRBD2 (6 bases). The germline CDR1 and CDR2 sequences are MDHEN and SYDVKM. The CDR3 is made up of 15 amino acids. V was trimmed by 3 bases and J by 3 bases, leaving 12 bases between them. The CDR3: CASSFQKTSYNEQFF. Here the CDR3 DNA reads TGTGCCAGCAGTTTCCAAAAGACTAGCTACAATGAGCAGTTCTTC.

The chain links TRBV6-1 to TRBJ2-3; 11 bases map to TRBD1. The CDR3 totals 14 residues. J gave up 4 bases and V 8 bases, and 5 bases lay outside the gene matches. From germline, CDR1 is MNHNS and CDR2 SASEGT. The CDR3 coding sequence is TGTGCCAGCCAGAGGACAGGGGGCTCAGATACGCAGTATTTT. This translates into CASQRTGGSDTQYF.

The V call is TRBV11-2, the J call TRBJ2-5, with D tentatively TRBD1 (5 bases). Germline lookup yields CDR1 SGHAT and CDR2 FQNNGV. The V gene lost 5 bases and the J gene lost 7 bases, with 17 bases spanning the gap. The CDR3 spans 14 residues. The CDR3 nucleotides read TGTGCCAGCAGCCTACCCCAAAGGGGTATGACCCAGTACTTC. Amino acid sequence: CASSLPQRGMTQYF.

V and J are TRBV4-3 and TRBJ1-2; D gene unclear. Deletions cut 4 bases from V and 8 bases from J, with 20 bases between. The germline gives CDR1 LGHNA, CDR2 YSLEER. The CDR3 is 15 residues long. The CDR3 protein is CASSPEGKGVEGYTF. CDR3 nucleotides: TGCGCCAGCAGCCCAGAGGGTAAGGGAGTTGAGGGCTACACCTTC.

The rearrangement joins TRBV6-6 to TRBJ1-1; unclear D gene. Trimming stripped 6 bases from V and 1 base from J, with 3 bases between. This CDR3 is 11 amino acids long. Germline CDR1 and CDR2: MNHNY and SVGAGI (reference sequence). The CDR3 coding sequence is TGTGCCAGCAGGGCGAACACTGAAGCTTTCTTT. Amino acid sequence: CASRANTEAFF.

The rearrangement links TRBV10-3 to TRBJ2-7; 8 nucleotides align to TRBD1. The CDR3 sequence is 15 residues long. The V gene end was trimmed by 6 bases and the J gene end by 3 bases; junction bases not matched to a gene: 10. Per the germline V gene, CDR1 is ENHRY and CDR2 is SYGVKD. CDR3 in amino acids: CAISNPGQGGYEQYF. For the CDR3, the DNA is TGTGCCATCAGCAACCCCGGACAGGGCGGCTACGAGCAGTACTTC.

The chain is built from TRBV10-1 and TRBJ2-1; possibly TRBD1 for D (6 bases). This CDR3 contains 15 residues. Germline assignment: CDR1 WNHNN and CDR2 SYGVQD (reference sequence). With 0 bases removed from V and 2 bases from J, the gap between germline ends came to 8 bases. Here the CDR3 reads CASSESGGPYNEQFF. The CDR3 coding sequence is TGCGCCAGCAGTGAGTCTGGGGGCCCCTACAATGAGCAGTTCTTC.

J is TRBJ2-5 and V is TRBV11-1, with D perhaps being TRBD1 or TRBD2 (5 bases each). With 2 bases removed from V and 4 bases from J, the gap between germline ends came to 14 bases. The CDR3 runs 15 residues. Germline V CDR1 and CDR2: SGHAT, FQDESV (reference sequence). As DNA, the CDR3 is TGTGCCAGCAGCTTAAGAGGGGCCAAGGGAGAGACCCAGTACTTC. Amino acids: CASSLRGAKGETQYF.

The gene calls are TRBV7-9 and TRBJ2-2; D is unresolved. Germline V gene lookup returns CDR1 SEHNR and CDR2 FQNEAQ (reference sequence). V dropped 5 bases and J dropped 4 bases, with 20 bases sitting between them. There are 17 residues in the CDR3. The CDR3 reads CASSVIDPAVFTGELFF. For the CDR3, the DNA is TGTGCCAGCAGCGTGATTGACCCCGCCGTCTTCACCGGGGAGCTGTTTTTT.

This clone was seen only a few times. V and J are TRBV7-7 and TRBJ1-1; D not resolved. V was trimmed by 1 base and J by 1 base, leaving 4 bases between them. CDR1 and CDR2 (germline): SSHAT, FNYEAQ (reference sequence). CDR3 size: 13 residues. CDR3 nucleotides: TGTGCCAGCAGCTTAGGCAGGAACACTGAAGCTTTCTTT. It encodes CASSLGRNTEAFF.

This chain links TRBV5-1 with TRBJ2-5, with 9 positions matching TRBD2. The V and J ends lost 0 bases and 2 bases, in that order; junction bases with no gene match: 2. CDR3 length: 15 amino acids. The V gene's germline CDR1 is SGHRS and CDR2 YFSETQ. CDR3 sequence reads: CASSLVAGGQETQYF. For the CDR3, the DNA is TGCGCCAGCAGCTTGGTTGCGGGAGGGCAAGAGACCCAGTACTTC.

The sample holds a few counts of this clone. The chain uses TRBV18 and TRBJ1-1; 7 positions match TRBD1. This CDR3 is 14 amino acids long. Per germline, CDR1 KGHSH and CDR2 LQKENI. The trim removed 5 bases at V and 5 bases at J, leaving 8 bases unmatched. DNA of the CDR3: TGTGCCAGCTCATCGAGTCAGGGGGGAACTGAAGCTTTCTTT. As protein: CASSSSQGGTEAFF.

This chain joins TRBV19 and TRBJ2-7; 10 bases line up with TRBD2. Trimming took 5 bases from V and 2 from J; bases not matched to a gene: 6. CDR3 size: 15 residues. Germline-derived CDR1 and CDR2 are LNHDA and SQIVND (reference sequence). For the CDR3, the DNA is TGTGCCAGTAGTTCTCAGCGGGGGGGAACCTACGAGCAGTACTTC. Translating it yields CASSSQRGGTYEQYF.